This note documents a single T cell receptor (beta chain) sequence. The antigen is not known. The table came from immunoSEQ multiplex PCR; TCRdb's copy has only in-frame clones and leaves some out. The table includes around 50,000 clones, about 88% detected once. Noted time point: week 35, safety follow-up. Vaccine doses each comprised 300 ug of mutant IDH1 20-mer peptide, with topical imiquimod. These data originate in a study of a mutant IDH1 vaccine in newly diagnosed glioma. The source is a woman aged 40 to 50 with glioma. The source material was PBMCs, sampled from a glioma patient whose treatment included an IDH1 peptide vaccine.

CDR3 sequence (DNA): TGCGCCAGCAGCCAAGTCAGAACAGGGAGAGTAGCGGGGGGCTACGAGCAGTACTTC. It codes for CASSQVRTGRVAGGYEQYF. This chain uses TRBV4-1 with TRBJ2-7; 10 bases map to TRBD2. CDR1 MGHRA and CDR2 YSYEKL come from the germline V gene. After removal of 1 base from V and 3 bases from J, the junction contained 15 bases not matched to a gene. This CDR3 comprises 19 residues.